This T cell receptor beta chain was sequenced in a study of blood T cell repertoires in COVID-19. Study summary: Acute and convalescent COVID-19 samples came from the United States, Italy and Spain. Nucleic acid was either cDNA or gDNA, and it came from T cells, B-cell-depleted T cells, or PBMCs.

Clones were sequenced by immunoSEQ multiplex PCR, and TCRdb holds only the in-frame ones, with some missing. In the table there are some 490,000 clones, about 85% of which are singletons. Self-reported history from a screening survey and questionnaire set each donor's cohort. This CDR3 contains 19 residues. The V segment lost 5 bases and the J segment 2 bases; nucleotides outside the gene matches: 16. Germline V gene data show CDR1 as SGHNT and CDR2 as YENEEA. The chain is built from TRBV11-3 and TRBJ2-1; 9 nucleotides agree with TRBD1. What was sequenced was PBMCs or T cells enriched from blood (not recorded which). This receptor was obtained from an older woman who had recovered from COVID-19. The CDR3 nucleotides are TGTGCCAGCAGCGGACATTTGGACAGGGGATATTTCACCTACAATGAGCAGTTCTTC. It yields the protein CASSGHLDRGYFTYNEQFF.